This T cell receptor (beta chain) is drawn from a study of PD-1 blockade in classical Hodgkin lymphoma. Points from the study as a whole: Prior to therapy, complete responders displayed diversity much like that of newly diagnosed patients.

Indicated time point: cycle 4 day 1 (C4D1), after less than seven weeks of nivolumab. No patient escaped relapse after autologous stem cell transplantation, and brentuximab vedotin exposure varied. Germline loops: CDR1 DFQATT, CDR2 SNEGSKA (reference sequence). The length of the CDR3 is 11 residues. Unmatched junction bases numbered 4, after V lost 6 bases and J lost 5 bases. On this clone itself: The target antigen is unknown.

Profiling relied on immunoSEQ multiplex PCR, and the TCRdb table lists in-frame clones only, not all of them. The table has about 24,000 clones, roughly 80% seen once. V gene TRBV20-1 combines with J gene TRBJ2-7, with 7 positions matching TRBD2. This specimen was peripheral blood mononuclear cells (PBMCs), taken before the fourth cycle of nivolumab. The receptor was derived from a human donor with classical Hodgkin lymphoma. The CDR3 nucleotides read TGCAGTGCCCGGGGGGAGAACGAGCAGTACTTC. It encodes CSARGENEQYF.